This T cell receptor (beta chain) was documented in a study of identical twins. Overall study findings and caveats: Memory repertoires showed no such pattern, whereas abundant cord blood beta clonotypes carried fewer insertions. Zero-insertion findings could be partly confounded by invariant cells (MAIT and iNKT cells).

A template switching step contributed a universal primer site, while unique molecular identifiers were present in the cDNA. One entry per CDR3 protein results from TCRdb running MiXCR on the 5' RACE reads. The table shows 280,000 or so distinct CDR3 sequences, with 8% to 9% occurring only once. Per the germline V gene, CDR1 is KGHDR and CDR2 is SFDVKD. The ends were cut back, 4 bases at V and 0 bases at J, with 14 bases in the middle. This CDR3 has 17 residues. With respect to this clonotype: Its antigen is unidentified.

These data also featured in a second study, about yellow fever vaccine responses in identical twins.

Input material: memory (CD45RO+) T cells sorted from blood. This clonotype was sampled from a woman between 18 and 29 years old in good health. This chain links TRBV24-1 with TRBJ2-2; D is unresolved. CDR3 DNA: TGTGCCACCAGTGACCTGAGGACCACTTCGAACACCGGGGAGCTGTTTTTT. Encoded protein: CATSDLRTTSNTGELFF.